The present T cell receptor beta chain was sequenced within a study of neoadjuvant anti-PD-1 for oral cavity cancer. Study-wide results and caveats: Pretreatment Treg/Th17 ratio correlated inversely with post-treatment tumor clonality.

Between the trimmed V and J ends, which lost 0 bases and 0 bases, there was a span of 12 bases. CDR3 length: 16 amino acids. Per the germline V gene, CDR1 is MNHNS and CDR2 is SASEGT. The time point was: after neoadjuvant nivolumab, at surgical resection. These newly diagnosed stage II-IVA oral cavity squamous cell carcinoma patients had no prior systemic or radiation treatment. Concerning this clone: The antigen remains undetermined.

Clones were sequenced by immunoSEQ multiplex PCR, and TCRdb holds only the in-frame ones, with some missing. This sample has tens of thousands of clones, with 65% to 85% found just once. The sample in question was PBMCs, obtained after nivolumab (anti-PD-1) treatment. J is TRBJ2-7 and V is TRBV6-1; D gene ambiguous. This receptor was identified in a person aged 40-85 years with oral cavity squamous cell carcinoma. CDR3 loop: CASSEALGRHSYEQYF. The CDR3 nucleotides read TGTGCCAGCAGTGAAGCGCTTGGACGGCACTCCTACGAGCAGTACTTC.